This TCR beta chain comes out of a study of shared clonotypes between healthy human individuals. In the naive CD8 group, cells lacked CD45RO and were positively selected for CCR7, so terminally differentiated effector memory CD45RA+ cells were left out. In germline, CDR1 is MDHEN, CDR2 SYDVKM. The CDR3 has 14 residues. Trimming stripped 3 bases from V and 3 bases from J, with 9 bases between. Study results and limitations: Among several donors, approximately 5.4% of naive CD4 clonotypes were found in common.

The data were produced by immunoSEQ multiplex PCR, yet TCRdb's version contains in-frame clones alone and is incomplete. The table lists about 2.2 million clones, around 93% of them singletons. As to this clone: What it recognizes is unknown.

Sequencing was performed on naive CD8+ T cells from PBMCs. The chain combines TRBV28 with TRBJ1-3; D unclear. The sequence came from a man aged 18-30 years in good health. Some clones in this sample may be carry-over from other donors' samples. The CDR3 here is CASSFWGGGNTIYF. CDR3 DNA sequence: TGTGCCAGCAGTTTTTGGGGAGGTGGAAACACCATATATTTT.